This TCR beta chain emerged from a study of T cells in Graves' hyperthyroidism and ophthalmopathy. For the study at large: Peripheral blood draws took place at initial diagnosis, ahead of any treatment.

The V and J ends lost 3 bases and 2 bases respectively, with 10 bases between them. The CDR3 spans 14 residues. Germline CDR1 and CDR2: LNHDA and SQIVND (reference sequence). TCR beta CDR3 region amplification was performed from RNA transcripts. An initial round of RT-PCR targeting the TCR CDR3 relied on the HTBI primer set. Each CDR3 protein is one row after TCRdb ran MiXCR on the multiplex PCR reads. Here the sample spans under 800,000 distinct CDR3 sequences, 12% to 15% being singletons. Graves' hyperthyroidism was deemed stable given no ophthalmopathy progression within 18 months. It was uncontrolled infection, other autoimmune disease, pregnancy or lactation that excluded patients. Fresh peripheral blood, approximately 10 ml, yielded the PBMCs.

The clonotype was recovered from a woman aged 18-29 years with Graves' hyperthyroidism. V gene TRBV19 combines with J gene TRBJ1-2, with no clear D. Input material: blood. The CDR3 DNA reads TGTGCCAGTAGTATGTATGGCGAGAACTATGGCTACACCTTC. Translation gives CASSMYGENYGYTF. Drawing the rest from reference TRBV19 and TRBJ1-2, the complete variable domain is DGGITQSPKYLFRKEGQNVTLSCEQNLNHDAMYWYRQDPGQGLRLIYYSQIVNDFQKGDIAEGYSVSREKKESFPLTVTSAQKNPTAFYLCASSMYGENYGYTFGSGTRLTVV.